This T cell receptor (beta chain) was sequenced for a study of T cell responses to AZD1222 COVID-19 vaccine. The assay was immunoSEQ multiplex PCR, and TCRdb's table has in-frame clones only and misses some. The sample lists more than 150,000 clones; over 80% were seen once. The input for sequencing was peripheral blood, taken on day 0 of AZD1222 vaccination. The receptor comes from an adult in good health.

The CDR3 loop reads CASSLAEFPAQDEQFF. The CDR3 DNA follows: TGTGCCAGCAGCTTAGCGGAGTTTCCCGCTCAGGATGAGCAGTTCTTC. V gene TRBV7-9 combines with J gene TRBJ2-1; unclear D gene. There are 16 residues in the CDR3. Between the trimmed V and J ends, which lost 0 bases and 8 bases, there was a span of 17 bases. Germline assignment: CDR1 SEHNR and CDR2 FQNEAQ (reference sequence).